The next 26 T cell receptor beta chains were all read from a single sample in a study of blood T cells in healthy people across ages (dated by TCRdb to the mid-2010s). Receptor amplification or capture employed 5' RACE. The instrument given in TCRdb is Illumina HiSeq 2500. A second PCR of roughly 7 to 11 cycles was performed with a sample-barcoded 5' primer and a J-beta primer mix. TCRdb applied fastp at Q25 and MiXCR to the public reads, then kept only in-frame beta chains. Merged by CDR3 protein, the rows form single entries marked with the most common genes and DNA. This sample comprises roughly 2 million distinct CDR3 sequences, 49% of them detected only once. The biggest ten clones account for over 2% of the sample. Sequences were obtained from blood. These receptors all come from a woman in her 40s in good health.

The chain recombines TRBV7-2 with TRBJ1-2, with D possibly matching TRBD1 (5 bases). Trimming cost V 3 bases and J 6 bases, with 17 bases left between them. The CDR3 totals 15 residues. Germline assignment: CDR1 SGHTA and CDR2 FQGNSA. The CDR3 DNA is TGTGCCAGCAGCTTCCCCCCAGGTAAAGGGGATGGCTACACCTTC. Translation: CASSFPPGKGDGYTF.

This chain connects TRBV20-1 to TRBJ2-5; D may match TRBD1 or TRBD2 (5 bases each). The last part of the DNA fits TRBJ2-4 better; the J call may be wrong. CDR1 is DFQATT, CDR2 SNEGSKA, per germline (reference sequence). The CDR3 extends over 14 amino acids. The CDR3 loop is CSAHLAGTPNIQYF. CDR3 sequence (DNA): TGCAGTGCGCATCTAGCAGGGACCCCAAACATTCAGTACTTC.

The V gene is TRBV20-1, the J gene TRBJ2-7; TRBD1 aligns across 10 bases. CDR1 is DFQATT and CDR2 is SNEGSKA in the germline V gene (reference sequence). The V and J ends lost 0 bases and 2 bases, in that order; junction bases with no gene match: 4. The CDR3 totals 15 residues. CDR3 residues: CSARETGTGAYEQYF. The DNA of the CDR3 is TGCAGTGCTAGAGAGACCGGGACAGGGGCCTACGAGCAGTACTTC.

This clonotype appeared a few times. The chain recombines TRBV9 with TRBJ2-1; D is unclear. Trimming shortened V by 4 bases and J by 0 bases, and 8 bases separated the two germline ends. Per the germline V gene, CDR1 is SGDLS and CDR2 is YYNGEE. The CDR3 consists of 14 residues. For the CDR3, the DNA is TGTGCCAGCAGCCCCTTAGGCTCCTACAATGAGCAGTTCTTC. This gives the protein CASSPLGSYNEQFF.

The chain combines TRBV7-8 with TRBJ2-5, with 12 positions matching TRBD2. The trim removed 3 bases at V and 11 bases at J, leaving 16 bases unmatched. Germline values: CDR1 SGHVS, CDR2 FQNEAQ. The CDR3 has 17 amino acids. The CDR3 nucleotides read TGTGCCAGCAGCTTCCGGGTGACTAGCGGGGGTCAGAATGAGCAGTACTTC. Its protein product is CASSFRVTSGGQNEQYF.

Comment on this clonotype: A much larger clone is a single base away; this may be a read error. The chain joins TRBV7-9 to TRBJ2-5; D not resolved. The V gene's germline CDR1 is SEHNR and CDR2 FQNEAQ (reference sequence). The CDR3 consists of 11 residues. CDR3 in amino acids: CANSDSETQYF. CDR3 nucleotide sequence: TGTGCCAACAGCGATTCGGAGACCCAGTACTTC.

Notes on this clonotype: This may stem from a read error, because a much larger clone lies one nucleotide away. The chain combines TRBV4-1 with TRBJ2-5, with 8 positions matching TRBD1. Germline V gene lookup returns CDR1 MGHRA and CDR2 YSYEKL. This CDR3 contains 14 residues. In DNA, the CDR3 is TGCGCCAGCAGTTACGACAGGGGAATGAACGAGCAGTCCTTC. This codes for CASSYDRGMNEQSF.

J is TRBJ1-1 and V is TRBV3-1; D is perhaps TRBD1 (6 bases). The germline V and J ends were trimmed by 4 bases and 4 bases, with 10 bases remaining between them. From germline, CDR1 is LGHDT and CDR2 YNNKEL (reference sequence). The CDR3 consists of 13 residues. The CDR3 nucleotides read TGTGCCAGCAGCCTGTACAGGGCCACTGAAGCTTTCTTT. As protein: CASSLYRATEAFF.

A note on this clonotype: A junction end diverges from the germline sequence, so it may reflect a read error. The V and J genes are TRBV4-3 and TRBJ2-1; the match to TRBD2 covers 12 bases. Germline assignment: CDR1 LGHNA and CDR2 YSLEER. The CDR3 is 19 amino acids. Here the CDR3 reads CASSQETSGGRFSHNEQFF. CDR3 DNA sequence: TGCGCCAGCAGCCAAGAGACTAGCGGGGGTAGATTCTCCCACAATGAGCAGTTCTTC.

The rearrangement joins TRBV6-5 to TRBJ2-7, with D possibly being TRBD1 (6 bases). Germline assignment: CDR1 MNHEY and CDR2 SVGAGI. V shed 5 bases and J shed 2 bases, with 13 bases lying between them. The CDR3 is made up of 14 amino acids. Here the CDR3 DNA reads TGTGCCAGCAGTAGGGCAGGGGCTACCTACGAGCAGTACTTC. This translates into CASSRAGATYEQYF.

This chain uses TRBV25-1 with TRBJ2-5, with TRBD2 identical over 8 bases. CDR1 MGHDK and CDR2 SYGVNS come from the germline V gene. Germline trimming cut 1 base from V and 0 bases from J; bases unmatched to any gene: 4. This CDR3 comprises 16 residues. CDR3: CASSELRGGYQETQYF. The DNA of the CDR3 is TGTGCCAGCAGTGAATTACGGGGGGGCTACCAAGAGACCCAGTACTTC.

This clonotype was detected only a few times. The chain employs TRBV20-1 and TRBJ2-3; 13 bases are a match to TRBD2. Germline values: CDR1 DFQATT, CDR2 SNEGSKA (reference sequence). The CDR3 covers 17 residues. V trimming: 3 bases; J trimming: 2 bases; junction bases outside the gene matches: 8. The CDR3 DNA sequence: TGCAGTGCTAGTGAACCGGGACTAGCGGGGACCACAGATACGCAGTATTTT. It specifies CSASEPGLAGTTDTQYF.

The rearrangement joins TRBV7-9 to TRBJ1-4, with a tentative D call TRBD1 (6 bases). V was cut by 5 bases and J by 2 bases, with 15 bases left in between. The germline V gene has CDR1 SEHNR and CDR2 FQNEAQ (reference sequence). The CDR3 loop spans 16 amino acids. The CDR3 spells CASSAVEQGTNEKLFF. CDR3 bases: TGTGCCAGCAGCGCCGTGGAACAGGGCACTAATGAAAAACTGTTTTTT.

The rearrangement uses TRBV7-2 and TRBJ1-2, with TRBD1 identical over 10 bases. CDR1 SGHTA and CDR2 FQGNSA come from the germline V gene. V shed 6 bases, J shed 8 bases, and the junction held 9 bases outside the gene matches. CDR3 length: 14 amino acids. Here the CDR3 DNA reads TGTGCCAGCAGTCCAACCGGGACAGGGGTCGGCTACACCTTC. It translates to CASSPTGTGVGYTF.

This clonotype has only a few counts. This chain joins TRBV4-3 and TRBJ1-4; no clear D. The CDR3 has 13 amino acids. CDR1 is LGHNA, CDR2 YSLEER, per germline. V lost 0 bases and J 8 bases, leaving 7 bases between the germline ends. The CDR3 DNA reads as TGCGCCAGCAGCCAAGATAACGGGGAAAAACTGTTTTTT. This sequence encodes CASSQDNGEKLFF.

The chain joins TRBV24-1 to TRBJ2-3; D is perhaps TRBD1 (6 bases). Trimming left V 0 bases short and J 2 bases short, with 8 bases between. CDR1 and CDR2 (germline): KGHDR, SFDVKD. CDR3 length: 15 amino acids. Here the CDR3 DNA reads TGTGCCACCAGTGATTTGAGGACAGCCACAGATACGCAGTATTTT. It encodes CATSDLRTATDTQYF.

This clonotype was found a few times. This chain connects TRBV28 to TRBJ1-4; no clear D. The CDR3 is made up of 12 amino acids. V gave up 2 bases and J gave up 8 bases, with 6 bases separating them. CDR1 is MDHEN, CDR2 SYDVKM, per germline. The CDR3 loop is CASSLISEKLFF. DNA of the CDR3: TGTGCCAGCAGTTTAATTTCAGAAAAACTGTTTTTT.

The sample holds a few counts of this clonotype. CDR3 sequence: CASSFGRGNTEAFF. CDR3 DNA sequence: TGTGCCAGCAGTTTCGGCAGGGGGAACACTGAAGCTTTCTTT. The J gene is TRBJ1-1, the V gene TRBV12-3 or TRBV12-4; tentatively, D is TRBD1 (6 bases). CDR3 length: 14 residues. V lost 3 bases and J 1 base, leaving 9 bases between the germline ends.

This clonotype came up a few times. This sequence joins TRBV4-1 and TRBJ2-5, with D perhaps matching TRBD2 (6 bases). Germline lookup yields CDR1 MGHRA and CDR2 YSYEKL. Between the trimmed V and J ends, which lost 4 bases and 1 base, there was a span of 13 bases. CDR3 length: 15 amino acids. The CDR3 sequence: CASSPMVGGQETQYF. CDR3 in DNA: TGCGCCAGCAGCCCTATGGTGGGGGGCCAAGAGACCCAGTACTTC.

The CDR3 protein is CAIRITGGNTEAFF. The CDR3 bases are TGTGCCATCAGGATCACAGGGGGGAACACTGAAGCTTTCTTT. The genes are TRBV10-3 and TRBJ1-1; 8 bases agree with TRBD1. The trim removed 6 bases at V and 1 base at J, leaving 4 bases unmatched. Germline assignment: CDR1 ENHRY and CDR2 SYGVKD. The CDR3 runs to 14 residues.

The chain uses TRBV5-5 and TRBJ1-4; TRBD1 might be the D (6 bases). V shed 2 bases and J shed 6 bases, with 14 bases lying between them. Per the germline V gene, CDR1 is SGHKS and CDR2 is YYEKEE (reference sequence). The CDR3 has 15 amino acids. CDR3 DNA: TGTGCCAGCAGCTTCCGGGGGCGATGGGATGAAAAACTGTTTTTT. This encodes CASSFRGRWDEKLFF.

This clonotype has just a few counts. The rearrangement joins TRBV5-1 to TRBJ1-2; 10 bases match TRBD1. CDR1 and CDR2 (germline): SGHRS, YFSETQ. V lost 0 bases and J lost 6; bases outside the gene matches: 2. CDR3 length: 14 amino acids. The CDR3 region is CASSLGDRGNGYTF. The CDR3 region has the DNA TGCGCCAGCAGCTTGGGGGACAGGGGAAATGGCTACACCTTC.

CDR3 region: CASSQTGTGNHEQYF. The CDR3 DNA reads TGTGCCAGCAGCCAGACCGGGACAGGGAACCACGAGCAGTACTTC. The chain links TRBV3-1 to TRBJ2-5; the match to TRBD1 covers 9 bases. With the DNA end fitting TRBJ2-7 better, the J assignment may be wrong. Per germline, CDR1 LGHDT and CDR2 YNNKEL (reference sequence). The CDR3 has 15 amino acids.

The rearrangement uses TRBV6-5 and TRBJ2-7; D possibly corresponds to TRBD2 (5 bases). V lost 4 bases, J lost 6 bases, and 13 bases lay in between. CDR1 MNHEY and CDR2 SVGAGI come from the germline V gene. The CDR3 spans 13 residues. Written as DNA, the CDR3 is TGTGCCAGCAGTTCGCTAGGGCGGGTCGAGCAGTACTTC. Protein sequence: CASSSLGRVEQYF.

This chain uses TRBV9 with TRBJ2-3; tentatively, D is TRBD2 (6 bases). Trimming took off 4 bases at V and 2 bases at J, with 26 bases between the two ends. The length of the CDR3 is 19 residues. In germline, CDR1 is SGDLS, CDR2 YYNGEE. The CDR3 coding sequence is TGTGCCAGCAGCTCCCGAAAGGCCGCGGGACCTCGTGCCACAGATACGCAGTATTTT. Translation gives CASSSRKAAGPRATDTQYF.

This clonotype showed up just a few times. V is TRBV29-1 and J is TRBJ1-1; 9 bases match TRBD1. The length of the CDR3 is 12 residues. CDR1 is SQVTM, CDR2 ANQGSEA, per germline. Trimming removed 7 bases from V and 6 bases from J; junction bases left unmatched: 6. CDR3 region: CSGGQGLSEAFF. The DNA of the CDR3 is TGCAGCGGCGGACAGGGGCTCTCTGAAGCTTTCTTT.